Following are 25 T cell receptor beta chains from one sample sequenced in a study of Ad26.COV2.S vaccination and SARS-CoV-2 variants listed by TCRdb under 2021. Libraries were built with the immunoSEQ multiplex PCR assay. What TCRdb holds here is the immuneACCESS table cut down to in-frame rearrangements. Part of the clones is not present; checked against another copy, under half of the missing clones reflect an unresolved V gene, and the others are unexplained. This sample lists fewer than 500,000 clones; roughly 91% were detected once. Of the sample, around 4.5% falls within the top ten clones. This sample's treatment or condition label indicates: over 15 received Ad26.COV2.S at low or high dose, single or two shots; 5 received placebo; per-sample allocation not given. For vaccine and placebo recipients, repertoires were sequenced using samples collected on day 63 after the first injection. The sequencing here drew on peripheral blood, taken in a trial of Ad26.COV2.S vaccine versus placebo. These TCRs come from a person between 18 and 65 years old who received the Ad26.COV2.S COVID-19 vaccine or a placebo.

The V and J genes are TRBV28 and TRBJ2-7, with D possibly matching TRBD2 (6 bases). Trimming left V 5 bases short and J 6 bases short, with 20 bases between. The germline gives CDR1 MDHEN, CDR2 SYDVKM. The CDR3 consists of 15 residues. This CDR3 reads CASSPPRTIYGEQYF. In DNA form, the CDR3 reads TGTGCCAGCAGTCCCCCACGGACTATCTATGGCGAGCAGTACTTC.

The gene calls are TRBV28 and TRBJ2-3; no reliable D call. Germline CDR1 MDHEN, CDR2 SYDVKM. Trimming took off 6 bases at V and 3 bases at J, with 16 bases between the two ends. The CDR3 has 15 residues. As DNA, the CDR3 is TGTGCCAGCAGGTCCCAAGGGAAAGGGACAGATACGCAGTATTTT. Translation: CASRSQGKGTDTQYF.

The rearrangement uses TRBV12-5 and TRBJ1-5; 7 positions match TRBD1. The germline gives CDR1 LGHNT, CDR2 FRNRAP. V gave up 7 bases and J gave up 2 bases; unmatched junction bases: 14. This CDR3 contains 17 residues. The CDR3 DNA sequence: TGTGCTAGTGCCCTTATCACAGGGGCCGTGGGCAATCAGCCCCAGCATTTT. Amino acids: CASALITGAVGNQPQHF.

CDR3 bases: TGCAGCGTTGAAGATCACGGGGGCTCCTACGAGCAGTACTTC. This encodes CSVEDHGGSYEQYF. V and J are TRBV29-1 and TRBJ2-7, with D perhaps TRBD2 (6 bases). This CDR3 has 14 amino acids. The germline V gene encodes CDR1 SQVTM and CDR2 ANQGSEA. Trimming left V 0 bases short and J 0 bases short, with 9 bases between.

The chain is built from TRBV11-1 and TRBJ2-3; 7 bases are a match to TRBD2. Germline V gene data show CDR1 as SGHAT and CDR2 as FQDESV (reference sequence). V lost 1 base to trimming and J lost 8 bases; unmatched junction nucleotides: 3. The CDR3 spans 13 residues. The CDR3 spells CASSLEPGGTQYF. The CDR3 DNA is TGTGCCAGCAGCTTAGAACCGGGGGGTACGCAGTATTTT.

This chain joins TRBV4-1 and TRBJ1-3; D might be TRBD1 (5 bases). With 2 bases removed from V and 0 bases from J, the gap between germline ends came to 14 bases. The V gene's germline CDR1 is MGHRA and CDR2 YSYEKL. This CDR3 contains 17 residues. CDR3 residues: CASSQQWGTFSGNTIYF. CDR3 DNA sequence: TGCGCCAGCAGCCAACAATGGGGCACCTTCTCTGGAAACACCATATATTTT.

V is TRBV10-3 and J is TRBJ2-3; D could derive from TRBD1 or TRBD2 (6 bases each). Trimming cost V 6 bases and J 5 bases, with 15 bases left between them. This CDR3 spans 14 amino acids. Germline V gene data show CDR1 as ENHRY and CDR2 as SYGVKD. The CDR3 here is CAIRRRGAEDTQYF. The CDR3 region has the DNA TGTGCCATCAGGAGAAGGGGGGCAGAAGATACGCAGTATTTT.

This chain uses TRBV19 with TRBJ1-2; no clear D. Germline V lookup: CDR1 LNHDA, CDR2 SQIVND (reference sequence). Trimming shortened V by 6 bases and J by 7 bases, and 18 bases separated the two germline ends. This CDR3 has 14 amino acids. The chain's CDR3 is CASRSAGLRSGYTF. DNA for the CDR3: TGTGCCAGTAGAAGTGCAGGACTCCGCTCTGGCTACACCTTC.

The rearrangement joins TRBV13 to TRBJ2-7, with D perhaps given as TRBD1 or TRBD2 (5 bases each). The germline CDR1 and CDR2 sequences are PRHDT and FYEKMQ (reference sequence). V was pared by 1 base and J by 7 bases, with 11 bases between. This CDR3 spans 13 amino acids. CDR3 coding DNA: TGTGCCAGCAGCTTAGACGGGGCCCGGGAGCAGTACTTC. This sequence encodes CASSLDGAREQYF.

This chain links TRBV7-2 with TRBJ1-2; tentative D call: TRBD1 (6 bases). CDR3 length: 17 residues. V was pared by 5 bases and J by 8 bases, with 27 bases between. Per the germline V gene, CDR1 is SGHTA and CDR2 is FQGNSA. Here the CDR3 DNA reads TGTGCCAGCAGCCCCCCCTGGGGGGGCTCAAGAACGAGAGGCTACACCTTC. Translated, it gives CASSPPWGGSRTRGYTF.

With regard to this clone: The same CDR3 arises from other DNA sequences in this sample as well. This chain joins TRBV20-1 and TRBJ2-1; D not resolved. This CDR3 is 11 amino acids long. Germline V CDR1 and CDR2: DFQATT, SNEGSKA (reference sequence). The V gene lost 5 bases and the J gene lost 3 bases, with 5 bases spanning the gap. The CDR3 is CSARLYNEQFF. The CDR3 nucleotides are TGCAGTGCTCGCCTCTACAATGAGCAGTTCTTC.

The chain is built from TRBV19 and TRBJ2-3; D gene ambiguous. V dropped 2 bases and J dropped 4 bases, with 4 bases sitting between them. Per germline, CDR1 LNHDA and CDR2 SQIVND (reference sequence). The CDR3 is made up of 12 amino acids. CDR3 residues: CASSILADTQYF. The CDR3 DNA is TGTGCCAGTAGTATATTGGCAGATACGCAGTATTTT.

The chain couples TRBV9 to TRBJ2-2, with D perhaps TRBD1 (5 bases). Germline V CDR1 and CDR2: SGDLS, YYNGEE. With 3 bases removed from V and 0 bases from J, the gap between germline ends came to 12 bases. This CDR3 contains 16 residues. The CDR3 DNA follows: TGTGCCAGCAGCGAACAGGCAACCGCGAACACCGGGGAGCTGTTTTTT. Its translation is CASSEQATANTGELFF.

The rearrangement joins TRBV5-4 to TRBJ1-3, with D perhaps matching TRBD1 (5 bases). V was shortened by 4 bases and J by 1 base, with 15 bases between the two germline ends. The CDR3 runs 16 residues. Germline CDR1 reads SGHNT; CDR2 reads YYREEE (reference sequence). This CDR3 reads CASSTGQDLSGNTIYF. CDR3 sequence (DNA): TGTGCCAGCAGCACTGGACAAGACCTTTCTGGAAACACCATATATTTT.

The rearrangement uses TRBV24-1 and TRBJ1-3, with D possibly matching TRBD1 (6 bases). Germline values: CDR1 KGHDR, CDR2 SFDVKD. The V gene lost 7 bases and the J gene lost 4 bases, with 13 bases spanning the gap. The CDR3 has 14 residues. The DNA for the CDR3 is TGTGCCACCAGATGGACAGCGAGAGGAAACACCATATATTTT. Translating gives CATRWTARGNTIYF.

To note about this clone: This CDR3 is also generated by other DNA sequences in the sample. The chain is built from TRBV15 and TRBJ2-1, with D perhaps TRBD2 (5 bases). Germline V CDR1 and CDR2: LNHNV, YYDKDF (reference sequence). Trimming left V 3 bases short and J 8 bases short, with 8 bases between. The CDR3 sequence is 12 residues long. In nucleotides, the CDR3 is TGTGCCACCAGCAGGGACTTTTATGAGCAGTTCTTC. Translating gives CATSRDFYEQFF.

The chain combines TRBV25-1 with TRBJ1-2, with D maybe TRBD1 (6 bases). The CDR3 runs to 13 residues. Germline V gene lookup returns CDR1 MGHDK and CDR2 SYGVNS. With 8 bases removed from V and 8 bases from J, the gap between germline ends came to 18 bases. The CDR3 loop is CASGSPDRRGYTF. The CDR3 DNA sequence: TGTGCCAGCGGAAGTCCCGACAGGAGAGGCTACACCTTC.

This clone was seen a handful of times. The CDR3 region is CASSIDIRGGTGELFF. The CDR3 DNA sequence: TGTGCCAGTAGTATAGATATCAGGGGAGGCACCGGGGAGCTGTTTTTT. This sequence joins TRBV19 and TRBJ2-2, with D perhaps being TRBD1 or TRBD2 (6 bases each). CDR3 length: 16 amino acids. The V end lost 0 bases, the J end lost 4 bases, and 12 bases lay between the germline ends. Per germline, CDR1 LNHDA and CDR2 SQIVND (reference sequence).

The rearrangement links TRBV9 to TRBJ2-3; 13 nucleotides agree with TRBD2. V lost 4 bases and J lost 7; bases outside the gene matches: 9. Germline CDR1 is SGDLS and CDR2 is YYNGEE. CDR3 size: 16 residues. CDR3 amino acids: CASSSPLAGGLNTQYF. The CDR3 DNA sequence: TGTGCCAGCAGCTCTCCACTAGCGGGAGGGCTGAATACGCAGTATTTT. Full variable domain (outside the CDR3, taken from reference TRBV9 and TRBJ2-3): DSGVTQTPKHLITATGQRVTLRCSPRSGDLSVYWYQQSLDQGLQFLIQYYNGEERAKGNILERFSAQQFPDLHSELNLSSLELGDSALYFCASSSPLAGGLNTQYFGPGTRLTVL.

The CDR3 protein is CASSLATTGPNAYEQYF. CDR3 coding DNA: TGTGCCAGCAGTTTAGCCACGACAGGGCCTAACGCCTACGAGCAGTACTTC. The V gene is TRBV28, the J gene TRBJ2-7, with TRBD1 matching over 7 bases. V was clipped by 2 bases and J by 2 bases; unmatched bases: 12. CDR1 MDHEN and CDR2 SYDVKM come from the germline V gene. This CDR3 has 17 residues.

This rearrangement joins TRBV7-3 to TRBJ2-1; 10 positions match TRBD2. This CDR3 is built from 16 residues. Germline CDR1 reads SGHTA; CDR2 reads FQGTGA. The trim removed 5 bases at V and 2 bases at J, leaving 6 bases unmatched. In DNA form, the CDR3 reads TGTGCCAGCAGCCCCCCCAGCGGGAGGGCCTACAATGAGCAGTTCTTC. Translated, it gives CASSPPSGRAYNEQFF.

V usage is TRBV29-1 and J usage is TRBJ1-2; weak D call: TRBD1 (5 bases). CDR1 is SQVTM, CDR2 ANQGSEA, per germline. Deletions cut 3 bases from V and 4 bases from J, with 9 bases between. The CDR3 loop spans 12 amino acids. The CDR3 spells CSVDDSLYGYTF. DNA for the CDR3: TGCAGCGTTGATGACAGCCTCTATGGCTACACCTTC. Variable domain in full (rest from reference TRBV29-1 and TRBJ1-2): SAVISQKPSRDICQRGTSLTIQCQVDSQVTMMFWYRQQPGQSLTLIATANQGSEATYESGFVIDKFPISRPNLTFSTLTVSNMSPEDSSIYLCSVDDSLYGYTFGSGTRLTVV.

The V gene is TRBV7-9, the J gene TRBJ2-5; TRBD2 might be the D (6 bases). This CDR3 spans 15 amino acids. The V and J ends lost 6 bases and 5 bases respectively, with 19 bases between them. The V gene's germline CDR1 is SEHNR and CDR2 FQNEAQ (reference sequence). CDR3: CASRDTGTHGETQYF. As DNA, the CDR3 is TGTGCCAGCAGGGACACCGGGACTCATGGCGAGACCCAGTACTTC.

This clone was detected only once. The chain combines TRBV6-2 or TRBV6-3 with TRBJ2-7, with 12 bases aligning to TRBD2. The CDR3 is 14 residues long. Germline trimming cut 6 bases from V and 5 bases from J; bases unmatched to any gene: 5. Germline CDR1 is MNHEY and CDR2 is SVGEGT. CDR3 residues: CASSPSGRANEQYF. DNA for the CDR3: TGTGCCAGCAGCCCTAGCGGGAGGGCCAACGAGCAGTACTTC.

The chain links TRBV7-9 to TRBJ1-1, with D unclear. CDR1 SEHNR and CDR2 FQNEAQ come from the germline V gene (reference sequence). Trimming took off 3 bases at V and 7 bases at J, with 9 bases between the two ends. The CDR3 is made up of 12 amino acids. The CDR3 loop is CASSLYQLEAFF. In DNA, the CDR3 is TGTGCCAGCAGCTTGTATCAGCTTGAAGCTTTCTTT.